This record looks at one T cell receptor (beta chain) sequence and its context. Its antigen is currently unknown. The sample belongs to a study of cytomegalovirus exposure and HLA in healthy donors. At the level of the study: Assignment to the Caucasian-associated ancestry cluster applied to more than 75% of the approximately 390 genotyped donors.

This PCR relied on a set of 60 Vbeta primers and 13 Jbeta primers. The assay was immunoSEQ multiplex PCR, and TCRdb's table has in-frame clones only and misses some. Seen here are approximately 60,000 clones, roughly 85% observed once, and the top ten hold roughly 1.6%. The CDR3 consists of 14 residues. Trimming cost V 6 bases and J 3 bases, with 13 bases left between them. Looked up from germline, CDR1 is SGHTA and CDR2 is FQGNSA. Study-level points and caveats: Previous analysis showed most TCR beta V segments were productive about 87% or about 30% of the time.

Sequenced material: PBMCs. The rearrangement uses TRBV7-2 and TRBJ2-3; D is perhaps TRBD1 (5 bases). The TCR comes from a man in his thirties or forties in good health and CMV-seronegative. Here the CDR3 DNA reads TGTGCCAGCAGGTCAGGGATGGTAACAGATACGCAGTATTTT. It encodes CASRSGMVTDTQYF.